The T cell receptor (beta chain) under discussion was sequenced for a study of a mutant IDH1 vaccine in newly diagnosed glioma. This clone is a singleton in its sample. Produced via immunoSEQ multiplex PCR; TCRdb's table is partial and in-frame only. The repertoire holds 75,000 to 100,000 clones, with roughly 89% as singletons. Time point noted: baseline, week 1 (first vaccination visit). Treatment here: pre-vaccination baseline after standard-of-care therapy. The receptor was isolated from a woman in her 50s with glioma. The sample consisted of PBMCs, taken from a glioma patient treated with radiotherapy, temozolomide or both.

The CDR3 region has the DNA TGCGCCAGCAGTCCCAGGGCCAGCTGGGACAATGAGCAGTTCTTC. Protein: CASSPRASWDNEQFF. The chain combines TRBV4-1 with TRBJ2-1, with D possibly being TRBD1 (5 bases). The CDR3 is made up of 15 amino acids. CDR1 is MGHRA and CDR2 is YSYEKL in the germline V gene. With 6 bases removed from V and 5 bases from J, the gap between germline ends came to 17 bases.